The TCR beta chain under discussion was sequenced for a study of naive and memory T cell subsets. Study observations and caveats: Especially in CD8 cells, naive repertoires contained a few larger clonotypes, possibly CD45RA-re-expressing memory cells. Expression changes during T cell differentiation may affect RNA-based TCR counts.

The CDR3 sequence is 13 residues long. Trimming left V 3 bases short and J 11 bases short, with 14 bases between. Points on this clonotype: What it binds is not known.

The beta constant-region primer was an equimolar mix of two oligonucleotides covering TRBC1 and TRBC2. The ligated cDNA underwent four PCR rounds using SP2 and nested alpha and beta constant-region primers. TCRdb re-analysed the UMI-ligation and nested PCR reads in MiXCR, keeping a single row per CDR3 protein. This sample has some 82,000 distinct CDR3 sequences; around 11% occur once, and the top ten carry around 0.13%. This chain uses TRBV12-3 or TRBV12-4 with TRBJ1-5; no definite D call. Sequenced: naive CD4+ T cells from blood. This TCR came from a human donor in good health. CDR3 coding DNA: TGTGCCAGCAGTTTCGGACGGTCACAGTCCCAGCATTTT. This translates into CASSFGRSQSQHF.